Each of the 15 T cell receptor beta chains below was sequenced from the same sample in a study of shared clonotypes between healthy human individuals. The repertoire was sequenced with immunoSEQ multiplex PCR; TCRdb's copy has only in-frame clones and lacks some. Of approximately 740,000 clones listed, under 80% are singletons. Source material: memory CD4+ T cells sorted from blood. The subset here: CD45RA-negative fraction. These receptors all stem from a woman aged 30 to 39 in good health.

The V call is TRBV29-1, the J call TRBJ2-7; no reliable D call. CDR3 length: 14 residues. Trimming took off 5 bases at V and 0 bases at J, with 14 bases between the two ends. The germline CDR1 and CDR2 sequences are SQVTM and ANQGSEA. For the CDR3, the DNA is TGCAGCGTTTATGACCGTACCACCTCCTACGAGCAGTACTTC. It specifies CSVYDRTTSYEQYF.

V is TRBV7-2 and J is TRBJ1-2; D unclear. The CDR3 sequence is 14 residues long. Germline values: CDR1 SGHTA, CDR2 FQGNSA. Trimming cost V 3 bases and J 4 bases, with 12 bases left between them. The CDR3 loop reads CASSFAASPYGYTF. The CDR3 DNA reads as TGTGCCAGCAGCTTCGCAGCCTCCCCCTATGGCTACACCTTC.

The rearrangement joins TRBV2 to TRBJ2-7; 7 bases line up with TRBD1. CDR3 size: 14 residues. Germline-derived CDR1 and CDR2 are SNHLY and FYNNEI. Losses at the gene ends were 7 bases for V and 3 bases for J; bases not matched to a gene: 9. The CDR3 DNA follows: TGTGCCAGCATGCCGACAGGGACGGGCTACGAGCAGTACTTC. It is translated as CASMPTGTGYEQYF.

The rearrangement links TRBV19 to TRBJ2-1; 12 bases map to TRBD2. CDR1 and CDR2 (germline): LNHDA, SQIVND (reference sequence). Trimming cost V 4 bases and J 4 bases; bases outside gene matches: 8. The CDR3 is made up of 17 amino acids. The CDR3: CASSTLAGGPVYNEQFF. For the CDR3, the DNA is TGTGCCAGTAGTACCCTAGCGGGAGGGCCAGTGTACAATGAGCAGTTCTTC.

This clone appeared many times. The same CDR3 is also encoded by other DNA sequences in this sample. The gene calls are TRBV7-2 and TRBJ2-1; D unclear. Trimming stripped 0 bases from V and 10 bases from J, with 4 bases between. The CDR3 is 11 amino acids. The V gene's germline CDR1 is SGHTA and CDR2 FQGNSA. CDR3 DNA sequence: TGTGCCAGCAGCTTAGCGCACGAGCAGTTCTTC. It specifies CASSLAHEQFF.

This chain joins TRBV5-1 and TRBJ2-1, with D possibly TRBD2 on 6 matching bases. Per the germline V gene, CDR1 is SGHRS and CDR2 is YFSETQ. Between the trimmed V and J ends, which lost 3 bases and 3 bases, there was a span of 7 bases. This CDR3 contains 13 residues. In DNA, the CDR3 is TGCGCCAGCAGCTGGGACTTCTACAATGAGCAGTTCTTC. It encodes CASSWDFYNEQFF.

The J gene is TRBJ2-7, the V gene TRBV29-1; the D gene is possibly TRBD1 (5 bases). V was shortened by 6 bases and J by 0 bases, with 9 bases between the two germline ends. This CDR3 is built from 12 residues. In germline, CDR1 is SQVTM, CDR2 ANQGSEA. The CDR3 loop is CSVRQSSYEQYF. The CDR3 DNA is TGCAGCGTCAGACAGAGCTCCTACGAGCAGTACTTC.

This clone has a handful of counts. The chain links TRBV6-5 to TRBJ1-1; 7 positions match TRBD1. Germline V gene sequence: CDR1 MNHEY, CDR2 SVGAGI. The CDR3 loop spans 16 amino acids. V was clipped by 1 base and J by 1 base; unmatched bases: 6. The CDR3 loop reads CASSYFGTEWNTEAFF. CDR3 in DNA: TGTGCCAGCAGTTACTTTGGGACAGAGTGGAACACTGAAGCTTTCTTT.

This chain joins TRBV11-2 and TRBJ2-7, with D unclear. The germline V and J ends were trimmed by 4 bases and 6 bases, with 13 bases remaining between them. This CDR3 comprises 13 residues. Germline CDR1 reads SGHAT; CDR2 reads FQNNGV. The CDR3 reads CASSYHDWPEQYF. The CDR3 DNA sequence: TGTGCCAGCAGCTACCACGACTGGCCCGAGCAGTACTTC.

This clone appeared a single time. The J gene is TRBJ2-1, the V gene TRBV2; D uncertain. V lost 2 bases and J lost 2, with 10 bases in between. Looked up from germline, CDR1 is SNHLY and CDR2 is FYNNEI. The CDR3 runs to 15 residues. The CDR3 sequence is CASSETVSPYNEQFF. The CDR3, as DNA: TGTGCCAGCAGTGAAACAGTTTCCCCCTACAATGAGCAGTTCTTC.

This rearrangement joins TRBV19 to TRBJ2-2; 7 bases fit TRBD2. The CDR3 loop spans 14 amino acids. Germline values: CDR1 LNHDA, CDR2 SQIVND (reference sequence). J was trimmed by 7 bases and V by 5 bases; bases with no gene match: 7. The CDR3 protein is CASSYEGGLGELFF. For the CDR3, the DNA is TGTGCCAGTAGTTACGAGGGAGGGCTCGGGGAGCTGTTTTTT. The whole variable domain, filled in from reference TRBV19 and TRBJ2-2, reads DGGITQSPKYLFRKEGQNVTLSCEQNLNHDAMYWYRQDPGQGLRLIYYSQIVNDFQKGDIAEGYSVSREKKESFPLTVTSAQKNPTAFYLCASSYEGGLGELFFGEGSRLTVL.

V and J are TRBV29-1 and TRBJ2-7, with D tentatively TRBD1 (6 bases). The germline gives CDR1 SQVTM, CDR2 ANQGSEA. The CDR3 contains 14 residues. The V end was cut by 3 bases, the J end by 9 bases, with 21 bases between. Written as DNA, the CDR3 is TGCAGCGTTGAGACAGGAATTGAGAAGCAAGGGCAGTACTTC. Translating it yields CSVETGIEKQGQYF.

This clone was counted only a few times. The CDR3 spells CATMKGREGDYGYTF. CDR3 DNA: TGTGCCACCATGAAGGGCAGGGAAGGGGACTATGGCTACACCTTC. The chain recombines TRBV10-3 with TRBJ1-2; possible D gene TRBD1, 5 bases. The CDR3 extends over 15 amino acids. Trimming took off 10 bases at V and 3 bases at J, with 21 bases between the two ends. CDR1 ENHRY and CDR2 SYGVKD come from the germline V gene.

With regard to this clone: A read error likely explains this, since a far larger clone differs by one base. The gene calls are TRBV7-9 and TRBJ1-5; no reliable D call. Between the trimmed V and J ends, which lost 8 bases and 1 base, there was a span of 6 bases. CDR3 size: 12 residues. Germline values: CDR1 SEHNR, CDR2 FQNEAQ (reference sequence). CDR3 in DNA: TGTGCCAGCGGCAGGAGCAATCAGCCCCAGCATTTT. It translates to CASGRSNQPQHF.

The chain couples TRBV7-8 to TRBJ2-7; perhaps TRBD2 as D (6 bases). Trimming left V 4 bases short and J 0 bases short, with 16 bases between. Germline CDR1 is SGHVS and CDR2 is FQNEAQ. This CDR3 is built from 16 residues. The CDR3 spells CASSSEGWDFSYEQYF. The DNA for the CDR3 is TGTGCCAGCAGCTCAGAGGGGTGGGACTTCTCCTACGAGCAGTACTTC.